Each of the 17 T cell receptor beta chains below was sequenced from the same sample in a study of Graves' ophthalmopathy and Graves' hyperthyroidism. RNA transcripts served as template for amplifying TCR beta CDR3 sequences. Second-round multiplex PCR followed a first-round RT-PCR using HTBI primers. TCRdb ran MiXCR on the multiplex PCR reads and lists one entry per CDR3 protein. Found here are more than 300,000 distinct CDR3 sequences, about 17% of them singletons; the top ten hold roughly 2.4%. What was sequenced was peripheral blood. Every receptor here comes from an adult woman with stable Graves' hyperthyroidism.

The gene calls are TRBV9 and TRBJ2-5; D may correspond to TRBD1 or TRBD2 (6 bases each). From germline, CDR1 is SGDLS and CDR2 YYNGEE. V was trimmed by 4 bases and J by 1 base, leaving 14 bases between them. The CDR3 has 15 amino acids. The CDR3, as DNA: TGTGCCAGCAGCCCACAAGGGGGACTCCAAGAGACCCAGTACTTC. This encodes CASSPQGGLQETQYF.

This clonotype was counted between two and nine times. The chain joins TRBV3-1 to TRBJ2-7, with D perhaps matching TRBD2 (6 bases). The germline V and J ends were trimmed by 1 base and 3 bases, with 10 bases remaining between them. Germline assignment: CDR1 LGHDT and CDR2 YNNKEL (reference sequence). CDR3 size: 14 residues. CDR3 nucleotides: TGTGCCAGCAGCCAAGGGCTAGCGTACTACGAGCAGTACTTC. Its translation: CASSQGLAYYEQYF.

The rearrangement uses TRBV12-3 or TRBV12-4 and TRBJ2-5, with D unclear. The J call is in doubt because the DNA end fits TRBJ2-1 better. The CDR3 has 11 amino acids. The CDR3 DNA reads as TGTGCCAGCAGTATAAGGAATGAGCAGTTCTTC. Translation gives CASSIRNEQFF.

In its sample, this clonotype was seen a few times. The V call is TRBV7-6, the J call TRBJ1-1, with 12 positions matching TRBD1. The CDR3 covers 17 residues. Germline V lookup: CDR1 SGHVS, CDR2 FNYEAQ. V lost 5 bases, J lost 4 bases, and 11 bases stayed unmatched. CDR3 sequence (DNA): TGTGCCAGCAGCATACACGTGGGGGACAGGGGGCTCACTGAAGCTTTCTTT. Translation: CASSIHVGDRGLTEAFF.

This clonotype was found a few times. This chain joins TRBV6-2 or TRBV6-3 and TRBJ2-2; the match to TRBD2 covers 7 bases. Germline assignment: CDR1 MNHEY and CDR2 SVGEGT. CDR3 length equals 19 residues. Trimming took 2 bases from V and 3 from J; bases not matched to a gene: 15. The CDR3 region is CASSYGAWGGSPDTGELFF. The CDR3 coding sequence is TGTGCCAGCAGTTACGGGGCGTGGGGCGGGAGCCCGGACACCGGGGAGCTGTTTTTT.

This clonotype came up many times. This sequence joins TRBV7-9 and TRBJ2-7, with 10 bases matching TRBD1. The CDR3 extends over 16 amino acids. V trimming: 2 bases; J trimming: 3 bases; junction bases outside the gene matches: 7. In germline, CDR1 is SEHNR, CDR2 FQNEAQ (reference sequence). This CDR3 is CASSLTPGTGDYEQYF. CDR3 coding DNA: TGTGCCAGCAGCTTAACGCCCGGGACAGGGGACTACGAGCAGTACTTC.

This clonotype has at least ten counts. The V call is TRBV2, the J call TRBJ2-3; unclear D gene. Germline loops: CDR1 SNHLY, CDR2 FYNNEI. Trimming removed 5 bases from V and 1 base from J, with 10 bases in between. This CDR3 is 14 amino acids long. CDR3 region: CASSLEQGTDTQYF. The CDR3 DNA sequence: TGTGCCAGCAGTCTAGAGCAGGGCACAGATACGCAGTATTTT.

Many counts were recorded for this clonotype. The chain couples TRBV29-1 to TRBJ2-4; D may match TRBD1 or TRBD2 (5 bases each). Germline assignment: CDR1 SQVTM and CDR2 ANQGSEA. The CDR3 consists of 11 residues. V was pared by 4 bases and J by 14 bases, with 15 bases between. The CDR3 bases are TGCAGCGTTGGGCAGGGAGACGTCAAGTACTTC. Protein: CSVGQGDVKYF.

This clonotype was seen repeatedly, ten times or more. The chain combines TRBV20-1 with TRBJ2-7; TRBD2 agrees at 7 bases. CDR1 and CDR2 (germline): DFQATT, SNEGSKA (reference sequence). The trim removed 3 bases at V and 4 bases at J, leaving 9 bases unmatched. This CDR3 spans 14 amino acids. In DNA form, the CDR3 reads TGCAGTGCTAGGGACCGGGACTATAATTACGAGCAGTACTTC. Translating gives CSARDRDYNYEQYF.

At least ten counts were recorded for this clonotype. The chain combines TRBV6-5 with TRBJ2-5; TRBD1 aligns across 9 bases. V was clipped by 7 bases and J by 10 bases; unmatched bases: 16. This CDR3 is 15 amino acids long. Germline V gene sequence: CDR1 MNHEY, CDR2 SVGAGI. Here the CDR3 reads CASTRKPGQGRGQYF. CDR3 bases: TGTGCCAGCACCAGGAAACCGGGACAGGGTAGGGGCCAGTACTTC.

This clonotype turned up a few times. The chain has TRBV29-1 and TRBJ2-7, with 14 bases that match TRBD2. This CDR3 has 15 residues. Germline V gives CDR1 SQVTM, CDR2 ANQGSEA. V lost 5 bases to trimming and J lost 0 bases; unmatched junction nucleotides: 3. CDR3 loop: CSVRLAGGSSYEQYF. The CDR3 DNA reads as TGCAGCGTTCGACTAGCGGGAGGGAGCTCCTACGAGCAGTACTTC.

This clonotype was counted between two and nine times. This chain uses TRBV6-2 or TRBV6-3 with TRBJ2-3; D may match TRBD1 or TRBD2 (6 bases each). Per germline, CDR1 MNHEY and CDR2 SVGEGT. V was clipped by 6 bases and J by 5 bases, with 18 bases between them. CDR3 length: 15 amino acids. This CDR3 is CASRPQRGDVDTQYF. CDR3 nucleotides: TGTGCCAGCAGACCCCAGAGGGGGGATGTAGATACGCAGTATTTT.

At least ten counts were recorded for this clonotype. The chain has TRBV5-1 and TRBJ1-1; the match to TRBD1 covers 9 bases. Germline values: CDR1 SGHRS, CDR2 YFSETQ. The CDR3 sequence is 20 residues long. V trimming: 2 bases; J trimming: 0 bases; junction bases outside the gene matches: 17. The CDR3 DNA is TGCGCCAGCAGCTTAACTTCCGGGACAGGGACATTACCACTGAACACTGAAGCTTTCTTT. Protein: CASSLTSGTGTLPLNTEAFF.

This clonotype has ten or more counts. The chain has TRBV20-1 and TRBJ2-7; a weak D match, TRBD1 (6 bases). Germline V CDR1 and CDR2: DFQATT, SNEGSKA (reference sequence). V was pared by 3 bases and J by 3 bases, with 9 bases between. There are 12 residues in the CDR3. The CDR3 loop reads CSASPQGYEQYF. The CDR3 bases are TGCAGTGCTAGCCCACAGGGCTACGAGCAGTACTTC.

A single count supports this clonotype. The chain uses TRBV24-1 and TRBJ2-2, with 10 bases matching TRBD1. The CDR3 runs to 17 residues. V shed 1 base and J 4 bases; nucleotides not matched to a gene: 5. Germline-derived CDR1 and CDR2 are KGHDR and SFDVKD. CDR3: CATSDFGTGATTGELFF. CDR3 in DNA: TGTGCCACCAGTGATTTCGGGACAGGGGCCACCACCGGGGAGCTGTTTTTT.

This clonotype was recorded at least ten times. The V call is TRBV9, the J call TRBJ2-7; 9 bases are shared with TRBD1. Germline V CDR1 and CDR2: SGDLS, YYNGEE. The trim removed 3 bases at V and 5 bases at J, leaving 3 bases unmatched. The CDR3 spans 13 residues. CDR3 loop: CASSAGTGNEQYF. The CDR3 DNA reads TGTGCCAGCAGCGCCGGGACAGGGAACGAGCAGTACTTC.

The chain carries TRBV4-1 and TRBJ2-7; no firm D call. V was trimmed by 3 bases and J by 5 bases, leaving 11 bases between them. CDR1 and CDR2 (germline): MGHRA, YSYEKL. This CDR3 comprises 13 residues. The CDR3 DNA sequence: TGCGCCAGCAGCCAGGGCATGTGGGACGAGCAGTACTTC. It codes for CASSQGMWDEQYF.